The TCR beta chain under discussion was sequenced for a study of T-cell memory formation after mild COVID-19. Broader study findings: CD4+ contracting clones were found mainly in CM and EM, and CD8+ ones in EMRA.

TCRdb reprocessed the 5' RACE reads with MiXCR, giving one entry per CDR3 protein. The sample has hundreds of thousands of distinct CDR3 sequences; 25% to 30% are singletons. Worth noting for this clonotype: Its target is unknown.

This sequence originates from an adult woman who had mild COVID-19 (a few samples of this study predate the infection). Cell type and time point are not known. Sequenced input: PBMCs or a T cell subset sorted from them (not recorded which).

The CDR3 region has the DNA TGTGCCAGCACTGAGGGACAGATGAACACTGAAGCTTTCTTT. Translated: CASTEGQMNTEAFF. This chain links TRBV6-1 with TRBJ1-1, with 7 bases aligning to TRBD1. The CDR3 runs to 14 residues. The J segment lost 0 bases and the V segment lost 7 bases, leaving 5 bases of the junction unmatched. The germline V gene encodes CDR1 MNHNS and CDR2 SASEGT.